The 31 T cell receptor beta chains below were found in one sample sequenced in a study of T-cell memory formation after mild COVID-19. TCRdb redid the calling of the 5' RACE reads with MiXCR, one entry per CDR3 protein. The sample includes 390,000 or so distinct CDR3 sequences, 15% to 20% seen only once; the top ten take about 22%. Input material: PBMCs or a T cell subset sorted from them (not recorded which). Source of these receptors: a man aged 18 to 30 who had mild COVID-19 (a few samples of this study predate the infection). Cell type and time point are not known.

This clonotype was recorded a few times. This chain links TRBV24-1 with TRBJ1-5; D not resolved. Trimming left V 5 bases short and J 2 bases short, with 3 bases between. Germline V gene data show CDR1 as KGHDR and CDR2 as SFDVKD. CDR3 length equals 12 residues. The CDR3 protein is CATSGGNQPQHF. DNA of the CDR3: TGTGCCACCAGTGGAGGCAATCAGCCCCAGCATTTT.

This clonotype occurred many times. The chain has TRBV5-6 and TRBJ2-7; D unclear. Trimming cost V 3 bases and J 10 bases, with 14 bases left between them. Per the germline V gene, CDR1 is SGHDT and CDR2 is YYEEEE. This CDR3 contains 12 residues. The CDR3 bases are TGTGCCAGCAGCTCCCTGACGTCAAGTCAGTACTTC. This gives the protein CASSSLTSSQYF.

This clonotype was detected only a few times. The chain recombines TRBV12-3 or TRBV12-4 with TRBJ2-7, with 12 bases fitting TRBD1. This CDR3 region has 14 residues. V gave up 3 bases and J gave up 5 bases; unmatched junction bases: 2. CDR3 DNA sequence: TGTGCCAGCAGTTTCGGGACAGGGGGCCACGAGCAGTACTTC. It translates to CASSFGTGGHEQYF.

The chain joins TRBV2 to TRBJ1-4; TRBD1 agrees at 7 bases. V gave up 6 bases and J gave up 8 bases; unmatched junction bases: 3. This CDR3 is built from 12 residues. CDR1 is SNHLY and CDR2 is FYNNEI in the germline V gene. This CDR3 reads CASRGDSEKLFF. The CDR3 DNA reads TGTGCCAGCAGGGGGGACAGCGAAAAACTGTTTTTT. Filled out from reference TRBV2 and TRBJ1-4, the complete variable domain reads EPEVTQTPSHQVTQMGQEVILRCVPISNHLYFYWYRQILGQKVEFLVSFYNNEISEKSEIFDDQFSVERPDGSNFTLKIRSTKLEDSAMYFCASRGDSEKLFFGSGTQLSVL.

Only a few counts were recorded for this clonotype. This rearrangement joins TRBV6-1 to TRBJ2-7; D ambiguous. In germline, CDR1 is MNHNS, CDR2 SASEGT. The CDR3 is made up of 13 amino acids. V lost 6 bases, J lost 1 base, and 10 bases lay in between. This CDR3 reads CASSHRVSYEQYV. CDR3 nucleotides: TGTGCCAGCAGCCACAGAGTATCCTACGAGCAGTACGTC.

This clonotype has ten or more counts. The genes are TRBV10-2 and TRBJ2-7; D gene unclear. Looked up from germline, CDR1 is WSHSY and CDR2 is SAAADI. This CDR3 is 11 amino acids long. V dropped 3 bases and J dropped 6 bases, with 6 bases sitting between them. The CDR3 nucleotides read TGCGCCAGCAGTGAAGGTAGCGAGCAGTACGTC. Translating it yields CASSEGSEQYV.

This clonotype was observed many times. V gene TRBV6-2 or TRBV6-3 combines with J gene TRBJ1-5; D is uncertain. V was pared by 5 bases and J by 2 bases, with 13 bases between. This CDR3 has 15 amino acids. Germline CDR1 MNHEY, CDR2 SVGEGT. The CDR3 reads CASSGRPDGNQPQHF. The CDR3 DNA sequence: TGTGCCAGCAGTGGCCGACCGGACGGCAATCAGCCCCAGCATTTT.

The rearrangement uses TRBV5-1 and TRBJ2-3; D unresolved. V was cut by 2 bases and J by 4 bases, with 8 bases left in between. Germline V gene lookup returns CDR1 SGHRS and CDR2 YFSETQ. CDR3 length: 13 residues. The CDR3 DNA reads TGCGCCAGCAGCTTCACCGTACCAGATACGCAGTATTTT. It encodes CASSFTVPDTQYF. The full variable domain, with the rest looked up from reference TRBV5-1 and TRBJ2-3, is KAGVTQTPRYLIKTRGQQVTLSCSPISGHRSVSWYQQTPGQGLQFLFEYFSETQRNKGNFPGRFSGRQFSNSRSEMNVSTLELGDSALYLCASSFTVPDTQYFGPGTRLTVL.

The rearrangement uses TRBV5-4 and TRBJ2-7; 7 nucleotides line up with TRBD1. The CDR3 length is 15 residues. V lost 5 bases, J lost 5 bases, and 13 bases stayed unmatched. CDR1 and CDR2 from the germline V gene are SGHNT and YYREEE (reference sequence). This chain's CDR3 is CASSSRQGAHHEQYF. Here the CDR3 DNA reads TGTGCCAGCAGTTCCAGACAGGGAGCTCACCACGAGCAGTACTTC.

The rearrangement joins TRBV29-1 to TRBJ2-1, with D perhaps matching TRBD1 (5 bases). The CDR3 totals 13 residues. Germline loops: CDR1 SQVTM, CDR2 ANQGSEA. The V gene lost 3 bases and the J gene lost 2 bases, with 8 bases spanning the gap. The CDR3 sequence: CSVEGPAYNEQFF. For the CDR3, the DNA is TGCAGCGTTGAGGGGCCTGCCTACAATGAGCAGTTCTTC.

J is TRBJ2-2 and V is TRBV15, with a tentative D call TRBD1 (5 bases). Germline CDR1 LNHNV, CDR2 YYDKDF (reference sequence). There are 16 residues in the CDR3. With 0 bases removed from V and 5 bases from J, the gap between germline ends came to 13 bases. CDR3 DNA: TGTGCCACCAGCAGAGACCTTTATGGGGCAACCGGGGAGCTGTTTTTT. This codes for CATSRDLYGATGELFF.

J is TRBJ1-3 and V is TRBV19; no clear D. Germline V gene lookup returns CDR1 LNHDA and CDR2 SQIVND (reference sequence). The CDR3 sequence is 13 residues long. Trimming stripped 0 bases from V and 11 bases from J, with 11 bases between. The DNA for the CDR3 is TGTGCCAGTAGTATAGAACGGCGCCAGCCCATATATTTT. It encodes CASSIERRQPIYF.

This clonotype has more than one count but fewer than ten. The chain combines TRBV7-2 with TRBJ1-6; 8 positions agree with TRBD1. The CDR3 loop spans 14 amino acids. Germline loops: CDR1 SGHTA, CDR2 FQGNSA. Trimming cost V 5 bases and J 12 bases; bases outside gene matches: 9. The DNA for the CDR3 is TGTGCCAGCAGCCTGGTTGGGACAGGACTACCCCTCCACTTT. Translation: CASSLVGTGLPLHF.

Of note for this clonotype: In this CDR3 the conserved last residue, phenylalanine or tryptophan, is missing, so a read error is likely. The V gene is TRBV5-1, the J gene TRBJ2-5; a weak D match, TRBD2 (7 bases). CDR3 length: 14 amino acids. The germline CDR1 and CDR2 sequences are SGHRS and YFSETQ. V was clipped by 0 bases and J by 3 bases, with 9 bases between them. CDR3: CASSLGGGEETQYL. CDR3 in DNA: TGCGCCAGCAGCTTGGGGGGGGGCGAAGAGACCCAGTACTTG.

In its sample, this clonotype was seen a few times. This rearrangement joins TRBV20-1 to TRBJ1-2, with unresolved D. CDR3 length: 10 residues. V was shortened by 3 bases and J by 6 bases, with 5 bases between the two germline ends. Germline V gene sequence: CDR1 DFQATT, CDR2 SNEGSKA (reference sequence). For the CDR3, the DNA is TGCAGTGCTAGTTCCAATGGCTACACCTTC. Protein: CSASSNGYTF.

The chain has TRBV6-5 and TRBJ2-5; D is undetermined. The CDR3 runs to 11 residues. Trimming pared 7 bases from V and 5 bases from J, leaving 8 bases between. Germline-derived CDR1 and CDR2 are MNHEY and SVGAGI. The DNA of the CDR3 is TGTGCCAGCATATACTTGGAGACCCAGTACTTC. Translated: CASIYLETQYF.

This clonotype was detected a few times. The V call is TRBV3-1, the J call TRBJ2-4, with 10 bases lining up with TRBD1. Germline V gene data show CDR1 as LGHDT and CDR2 as YNNKEL (reference sequence). Trimming removed 3 bases from V and 8 bases from J; junction bases left unmatched: 7. This CDR3 is built from 15 residues. DNA of the CDR3: TGTGCCAGCAGCCACTACGGGACAGGGGTATACATTCAGTACTTC. Its translation is CASSHYGTGVYIQYF.

This clonotype was seen only a few times. This chain uses TRBV19 with TRBJ2-7; D gene uncertain. The germline V and J ends were trimmed by 10 bases and 6 bases, with 16 bases remaining between them. Germline CDR1 LNHDA, CDR2 SQIVND (reference sequence). The CDR3 runs to 12 residues. The CDR3 sequence is CATGERSLEQYF. The CDR3 DNA follows: TGTGCCACCGGAGAGAGGTCTCTCGAGCAGTACTTC.

The chain has TRBV7-9 and TRBJ1-2; TRBD1 agrees at 12 bases. CDR3 length: 15 residues. CDR1 and CDR2 from the germline V gene are SEHNR and FQNEAQ (reference sequence). The ends lost 5 bases at V and 5 bases at J; junction bases unmatched: 6. CDR3 coding DNA: TGTGCCAGCAGCCGCGGGACAGGGGGCTCATATGGCTACACCTTC. It is translated as CASSRGTGGSYGYTF.

This clonotype was found a few times. The chain combines TRBV12-3 or TRBV12-4 with TRBJ2-1; D is possibly TRBD1 (5 bases). The CDR3 length is 14 residues. Deletions cut 3 bases from V and 13 bases from J, with 19 bases between. This chain's CDR3 is CASSFARPRENQFF. The CDR3 nucleotides are TGTGCCAGCAGTTTCGCGCGGCCCAGGGAAAACCAGTTCTTC.

The chain is built from TRBV19 and TRBJ2-1; D gene unclear. Trimming took 7 bases from V and 5 from J, leaving 12 bases between them. From germline, CDR1 is LNHDA and CDR2 SQIVND (reference sequence). This CDR3 contains 13 residues. CDR3 residues: CASTVGRNNEQFF. The CDR3 bases are TGTGCCAGTACCGTCGGCAGGAACAATGAGCAGTTCTTC.

This sequence joins TRBV5-4 and TRBJ2-2, with D unclear. The V gene's germline CDR1 is SGHNT and CDR2 YYREEE (reference sequence). The CDR3 consists of 15 residues. Trimming shortened V by 5 bases and J by 0 bases, and 11 bases separated the two germline ends. The CDR3: CASSPKGSNTGELFF. In DNA form, the CDR3 reads TGTGCCAGCAGTCCTAAGGGATCGAACACCGGGGAGCTGTTTTTT. Together with reference TRBV5-4 and TRBJ2-2, the CDR3 gives the full variable domain: ETGVTQSPTHLIKTRGQQVTLRCSSQSGHNTVSWYQQALGQGPQFIFQYYREEENGRGNFPPRFSGLQFPNYSSELNVNALELDDSALYLCASSPKGSNTGELFFGEGSRLTVL.

This clonotype has just a few counts. This rearrangement joins TRBV7-8 to TRBJ2-1, with D maybe TRBD2 (6 bases). This CDR3 spans 16 amino acids. With 5 bases removed from V and 5 bases from J, the gap between germline ends came to 19 bases. CDR1 and CDR2 from the germline V gene are SGHVS and FQNEAQ. The CDR3 spells CASSPRTGGTNNEQFF. In nucleotides, the CDR3 is TGTGCCAGCAGCCCGAGGACCGGGGGAACAAACAATGAGCAGTTCTTC.

V usage is TRBV9 and J usage is TRBJ1-6; D may be TRBD1 (6 bases). This CDR3 comprises 15 residues. Trimming took 0 bases from V and 6 from J, leaving 10 bases between them. Germline V gene sequence: CDR1 SGDLS, CDR2 YYNGEE. DNA for the CDR3: TGTGCCAGCAGCGTAGGGGCAGGGGCTAATTCACCCCTCCACTTT. It codes for CASSVGAGANSPLHF.

On this clonotype itself: This may come from a read error, since a much larger clone is one base off. V is TRBV5-1 and J is TRBJ1-1; D may be TRBD1 (6 bases). This CDR3 is 14 amino acids long. The V end lost 0 bases, the J end lost 4 bases, and 10 bases lay between the germline ends. Looked up from germline, CDR1 is SGHRS and CDR2 is YFSETQ. CDR3 in DNA: TGCGCCAGCAGCTTGGCCACAGGGACCACTGAAGCTTTCTTT. As protein: CASSLATGTTEAFF.

This clonotype was seen more than once but under ten times. Germline and junction disagree at one end, which may indicate a read error. The chain employs TRBV12-3 or TRBV12-4 and TRBJ2-5; 9 bases are shared with TRBD2. The CDR3 extends over 15 amino acids. The CDR3: CASSPPAGGGETQHF. The CDR3 coding sequence is TGTGCCAGCAGTCCCCCCGCGGGCGGGGGGGAGACCCAGCACTTC.

This clonotype was seen a handful of times. V gene TRBV5-1 combines with J gene TRBJ2-2; possibly TRBD1 for D (5 bases). Germline assignment: CDR1 SGHRS and CDR2 YFSETQ. This CDR3 has 17 residues. V shed 5 bases and J shed 0 bases, with 17 bases lying between them. CDR3 in amino acids: CASSYVQGFANTGELFF. In DNA form, the CDR3 reads TGCGCCAGCAGTTACGTCCAGGGATTTGCGAACACCGGGGAGCTGTTTTTT.

The chain couples TRBV10-3 to TRBJ1-1; TRBD1 is a possible D gene (5 bases). This CDR3 region has 15 residues. The V and J ends lost 3 bases and 5 bases respectively, with 16 bases between them. Germline V gene data show CDR1 as ENHRY and CDR2 as SYGVKD. The CDR3 region is CAISEALGGWTEAFF. The CDR3 nucleotides read TGTGCCATCAGTGAAGCACTTGGGGGTTGGACTGAAGCTTTCTTT.

This clonotype was counted a few times. The chain recombines TRBV5-4 with TRBJ1-1; D not resolved. Deletions cut 1 base from V and 0 bases from J, with 10 bases between. Germline CDR1 is SGHNT and CDR2 is YYREEE (reference sequence). The CDR3 is made up of 15 amino acids. In DNA, the CDR3 is TGTGCCAGCAGCTTGCTAGGTCTCATGAACACTGAAGCTTTCTTT. It translates to CASSLLGLMNTEAFF.

The rearrangement links TRBV7-9 to TRBJ2-3, with 9 bases fitting TRBD2. Germline V gene sequence: CDR1 SEHNR, CDR2 FQNEAQ (reference sequence). With V trimmed by 7 bases and J by 2 bases, 10 bases remained unmatched. The CDR3 is 16 residues long. The DNA for the CDR3 is TGTGCCAGCATCCCCCGGGGCGGGGGGGCCACAGATACGCAGTATTTT. This gives the protein CASIPRGGGATDTQYF. Based on the CDR3 plus reference TRBV7-9 and TRBJ2-3, the full variable domain is DTGVSQNPRHKITKRGQNVTFRCDPISEHNRLYWYRQTLGQGPEFLTYFQNEAQLEKSRLLSDRFSAERPKGSFSTLEIQRTEQGDSAMYLCASIPRGGGATDTQYFGPGTRLTVL.

Concerning this clonotype: Mismatch with germline at one junction end may stem from a read error. The CDR3 region has the DNA TGTGCCAGCAGTGACTCCGGGACCGGGACTGAAGCTTTCTTT. The encoded protein is CASSDSGTGTEAFF. The V gene is TRBV6-5, the J gene TRBJ1-1; D possibly corresponds to TRBD1 (5 bases). There are 14 residues in the CDR3. In germline, CDR1 is MNHEY, CDR2 SVGAGI.